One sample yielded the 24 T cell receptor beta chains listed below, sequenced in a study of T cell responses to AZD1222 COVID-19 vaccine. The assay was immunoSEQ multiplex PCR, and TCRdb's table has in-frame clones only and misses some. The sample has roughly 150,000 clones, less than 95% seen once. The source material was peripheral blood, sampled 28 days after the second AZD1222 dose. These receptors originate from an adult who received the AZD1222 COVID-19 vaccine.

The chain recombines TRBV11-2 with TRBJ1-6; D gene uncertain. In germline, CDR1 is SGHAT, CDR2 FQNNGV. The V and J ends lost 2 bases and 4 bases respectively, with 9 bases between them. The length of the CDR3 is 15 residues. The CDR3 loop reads CASSLSADYNSPLHF. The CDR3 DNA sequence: TGTGCCAGCAGCTTATCGGCGGATTATAATTCACCCCTCCACTTT. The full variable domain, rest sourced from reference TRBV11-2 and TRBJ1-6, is EAGVAQSPRYKIIEKRQSVAFWCNPISGHATLYWYQQILGQGPKLLIQFQNNGVVDDSQLPKDRFSAERLKGVDSTLKIQPAKLEDSAVYLCASSLSADYNSPLHFGNGTRLTVT.

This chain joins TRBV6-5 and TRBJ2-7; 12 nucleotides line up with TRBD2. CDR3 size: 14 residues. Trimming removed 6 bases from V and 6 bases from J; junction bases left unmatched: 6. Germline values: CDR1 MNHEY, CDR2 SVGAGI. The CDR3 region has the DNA TGTGCCAGCAGGTTGGGACTAGCGGGCTCCGAGCAGTACTTC. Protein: CASRLGLAGSEQYF.

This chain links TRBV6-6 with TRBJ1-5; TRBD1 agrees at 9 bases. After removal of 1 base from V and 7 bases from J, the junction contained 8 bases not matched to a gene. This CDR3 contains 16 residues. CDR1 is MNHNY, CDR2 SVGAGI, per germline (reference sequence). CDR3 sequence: CASSYFGTGNSQPQHF. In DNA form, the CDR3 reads TGTGCCAGCAGTTACTTCGGGACAGGGAATTCACAGCCCCAGCATTTT.

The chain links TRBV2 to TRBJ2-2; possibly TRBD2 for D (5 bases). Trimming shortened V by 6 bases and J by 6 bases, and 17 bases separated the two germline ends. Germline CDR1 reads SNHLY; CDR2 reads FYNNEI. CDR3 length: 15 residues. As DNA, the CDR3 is TGTGCCAGCAGGGATAGCGCGGAACGGGCCGGGGAGCTGTTTTTT. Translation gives CASRDSAERAGELFF.

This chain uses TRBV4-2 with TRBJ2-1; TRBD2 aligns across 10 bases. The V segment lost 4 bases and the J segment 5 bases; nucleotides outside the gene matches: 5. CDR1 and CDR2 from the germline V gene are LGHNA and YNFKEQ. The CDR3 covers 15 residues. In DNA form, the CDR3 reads TGTGCCAGCAGCCCTCTAGCGGGGGCCAACAATGAGCAGTTCTTC. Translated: CASSPLAGANNEQFF.

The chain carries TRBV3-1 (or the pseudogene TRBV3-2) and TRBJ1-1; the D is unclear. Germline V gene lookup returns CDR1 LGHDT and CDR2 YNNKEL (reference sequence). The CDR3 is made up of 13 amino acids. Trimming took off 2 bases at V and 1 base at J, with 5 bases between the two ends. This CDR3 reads CASSQRENTEAFF. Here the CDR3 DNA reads TGTGCCAGCAGCCAAAGGGAGAACACTGAAGCTTTCTTT.

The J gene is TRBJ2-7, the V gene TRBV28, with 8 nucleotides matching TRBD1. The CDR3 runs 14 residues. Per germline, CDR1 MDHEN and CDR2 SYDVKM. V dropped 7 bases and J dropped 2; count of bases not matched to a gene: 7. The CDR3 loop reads CASTPGGATYEQYF. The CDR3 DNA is TGTGCCAGCACCCCAGGGGGCGCCACCTACGAGCAGTACTTC.

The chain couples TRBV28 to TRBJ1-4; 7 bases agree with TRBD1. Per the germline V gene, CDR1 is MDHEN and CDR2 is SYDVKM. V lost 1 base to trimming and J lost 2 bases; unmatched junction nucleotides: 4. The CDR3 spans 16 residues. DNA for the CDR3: TGTGCCAGCAGTTTATTAGGGGGCCCCACTAATGAAAAACTGTTTTTT. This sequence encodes CASSLLGGPTNEKLFF.

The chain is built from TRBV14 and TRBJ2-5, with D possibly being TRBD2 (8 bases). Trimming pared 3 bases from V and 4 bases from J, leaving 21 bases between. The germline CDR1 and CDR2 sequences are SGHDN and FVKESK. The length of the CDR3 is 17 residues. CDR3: CASSQIPSGRGPETQYF. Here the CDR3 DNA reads TGTGCCAGCAGCCAGATCCCGTCCGGGAGGGGGCCAGAGACCCAGTACTTC.

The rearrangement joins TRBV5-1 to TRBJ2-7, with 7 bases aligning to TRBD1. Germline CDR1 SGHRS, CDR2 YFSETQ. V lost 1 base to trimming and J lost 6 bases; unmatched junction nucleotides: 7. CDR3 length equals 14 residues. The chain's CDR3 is CASSLRQGISEQYF. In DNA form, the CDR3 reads TGCGCCAGCAGCTTGCGACAGGGAATCTCCGAGCAGTACTTC.

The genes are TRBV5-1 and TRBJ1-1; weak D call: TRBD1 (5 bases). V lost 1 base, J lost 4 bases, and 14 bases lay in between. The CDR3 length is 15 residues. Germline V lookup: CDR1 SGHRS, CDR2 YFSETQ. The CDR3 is CASSLLVGGSTEAFF. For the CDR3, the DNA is TGCGCCAGCAGCTTGTTGGTGGGGGGGAGCACTGAAGCTTTCTTT. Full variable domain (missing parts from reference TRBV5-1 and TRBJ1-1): KAGVTQTPRYLIKTRGQQVTLSCSPISGHRSVSWYQQTPGQGLQFLFEYFSETQRNKGNFPGRFSGRQFSNSRSEMNVSTLELGDSALYLCASSLLVGGSTEAFFGQGTRLTVV.

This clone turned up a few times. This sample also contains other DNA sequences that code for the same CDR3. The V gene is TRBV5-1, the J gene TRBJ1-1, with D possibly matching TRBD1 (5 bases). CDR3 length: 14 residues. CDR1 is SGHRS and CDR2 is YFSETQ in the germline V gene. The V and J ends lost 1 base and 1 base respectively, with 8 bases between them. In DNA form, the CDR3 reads TGCGCCAGCAGCTTGTTGACAGAGAACACTGAAGCTTTCTTT. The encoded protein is CASSLLTENTEAFF.

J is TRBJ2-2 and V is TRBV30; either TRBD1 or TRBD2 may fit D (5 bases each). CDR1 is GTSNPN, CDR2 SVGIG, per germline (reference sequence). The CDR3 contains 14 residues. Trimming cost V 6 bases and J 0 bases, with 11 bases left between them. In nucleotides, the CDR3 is TGTGCCTGTCCGGGACGGACGAACACCGGGGAGCTGTTTTTT. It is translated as CACPGRTNTGELFF.

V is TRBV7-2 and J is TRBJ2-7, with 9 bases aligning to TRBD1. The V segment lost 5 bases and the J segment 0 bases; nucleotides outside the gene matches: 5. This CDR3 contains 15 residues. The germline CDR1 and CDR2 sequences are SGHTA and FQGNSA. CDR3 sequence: CASSDRDRASYEQYF. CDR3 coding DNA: TGTGCCAGCAGCGACCGGGACAGGGCCTCCTACGAGCAGTACTTC.

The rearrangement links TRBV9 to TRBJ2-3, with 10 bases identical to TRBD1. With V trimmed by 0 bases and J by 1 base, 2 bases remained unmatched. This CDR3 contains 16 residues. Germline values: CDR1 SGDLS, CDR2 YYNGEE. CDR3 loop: CASSVAGTGGTDTQYF. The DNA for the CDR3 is TGTGCCAGCAGCGTAGCCGGGACAGGGGGCACAGATACGCAGTATTTT.

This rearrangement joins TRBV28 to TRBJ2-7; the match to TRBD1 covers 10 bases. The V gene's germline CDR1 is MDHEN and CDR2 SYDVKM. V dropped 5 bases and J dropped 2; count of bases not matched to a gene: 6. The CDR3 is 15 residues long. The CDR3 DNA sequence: TGTGCCAGCAGTCGGGACAGGGGAGGCGCCTACGAGCAGTACTTC. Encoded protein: CASSRDRGGAYEQYF.

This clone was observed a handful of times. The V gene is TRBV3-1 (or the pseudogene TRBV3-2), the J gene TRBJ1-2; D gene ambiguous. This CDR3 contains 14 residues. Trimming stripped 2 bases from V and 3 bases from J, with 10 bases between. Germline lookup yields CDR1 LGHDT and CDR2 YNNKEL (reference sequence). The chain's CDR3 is CASSQNFKYYGYTF. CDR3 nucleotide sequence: TGTGCCAGCAGCCAAAACTTCAAGTACTATGGCTACACCTTC.

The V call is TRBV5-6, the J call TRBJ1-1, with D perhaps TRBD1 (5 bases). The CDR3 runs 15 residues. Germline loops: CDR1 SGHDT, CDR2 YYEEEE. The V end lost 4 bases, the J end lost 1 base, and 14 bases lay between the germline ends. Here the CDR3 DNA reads TGTGCCAGCAGCGGGGCGGGAGGTGGGAACACTGAAGCTTTCTTT. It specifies CASSGAGGGNTEAFF.

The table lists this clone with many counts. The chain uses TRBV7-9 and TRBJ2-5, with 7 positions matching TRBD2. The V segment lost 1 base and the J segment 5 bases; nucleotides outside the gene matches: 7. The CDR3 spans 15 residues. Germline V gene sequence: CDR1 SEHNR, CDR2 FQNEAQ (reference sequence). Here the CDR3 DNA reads TGTGCCAGCAGCTTAGACGCGGGAGTGGGGGAGACCCAGTACTTC. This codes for CASSLDAGVGETQYF.

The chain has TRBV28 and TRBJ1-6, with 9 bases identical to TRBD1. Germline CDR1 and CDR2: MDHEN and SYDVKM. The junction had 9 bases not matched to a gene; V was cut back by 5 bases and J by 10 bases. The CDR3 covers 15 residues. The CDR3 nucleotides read TGTGCCAGCAGTCCAGGGACAGGGCGAGTCTCACCCCTCCACTTT. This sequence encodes CASSPGTGRVSPLHF.

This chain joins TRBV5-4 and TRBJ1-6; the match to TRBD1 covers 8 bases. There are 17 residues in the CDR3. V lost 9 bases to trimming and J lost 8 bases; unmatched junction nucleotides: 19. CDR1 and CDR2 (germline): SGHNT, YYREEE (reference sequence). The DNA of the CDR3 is TGTGCCACTTACGCCAAGCAAGTGGGGACAGGTTATTCACCCCTCCACTTT. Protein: CATYAKQVGTGYSPLHF.

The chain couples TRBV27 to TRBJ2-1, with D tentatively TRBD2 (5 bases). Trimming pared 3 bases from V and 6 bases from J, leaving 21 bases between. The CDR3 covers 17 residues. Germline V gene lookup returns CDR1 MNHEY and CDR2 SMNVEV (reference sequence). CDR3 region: CASSFQRVGIAFNEQFF. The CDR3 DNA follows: TGTGCCAGCAGTTTCCAGCGAGTCGGGATAGCCTTCAATGAGCAGTTCTTC.

CDR3 protein: CASTRTGDNQPQHF. The CDR3 DNA sequence: TGTGCCAGTACCAGGACAGGGGACAATCAGCCCCAGCATTTT. The V gene is TRBV19, the J gene TRBJ1-5, with 9 nucleotides matching TRBD1. This CDR3 is 14 amino acids long. V was pared by 7 bases and J by 3 bases, with 4 bases of the junction left unmatched. Germline CDR1 reads LNHDA; CDR2 reads SQIVND (reference sequence).

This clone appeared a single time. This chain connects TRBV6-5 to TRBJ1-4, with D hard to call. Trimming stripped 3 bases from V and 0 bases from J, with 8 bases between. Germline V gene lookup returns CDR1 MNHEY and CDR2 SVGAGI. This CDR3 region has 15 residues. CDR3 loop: CASSYGVSTNEKLFF. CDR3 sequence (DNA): TGTGCCAGCAGTTATGGGGTTTCAACTAATGAAAAACTGTTTTTT.